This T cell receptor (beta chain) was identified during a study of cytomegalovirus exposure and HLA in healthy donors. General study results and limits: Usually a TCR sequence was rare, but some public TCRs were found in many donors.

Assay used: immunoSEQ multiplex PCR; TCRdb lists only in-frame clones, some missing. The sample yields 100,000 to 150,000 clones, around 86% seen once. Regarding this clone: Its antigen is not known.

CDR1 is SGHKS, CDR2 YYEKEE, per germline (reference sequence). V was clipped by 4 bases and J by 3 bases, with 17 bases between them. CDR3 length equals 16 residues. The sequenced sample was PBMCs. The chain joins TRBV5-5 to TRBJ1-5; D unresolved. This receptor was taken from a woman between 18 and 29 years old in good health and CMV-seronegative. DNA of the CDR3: TGTGCCAGCAGCCTACGGGGAGGCGACTTCAATCAGCCCCAGCATTTT. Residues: CASSLRGGDFNQPQHF.